In this sample, the clone carrying this T cell receptor beta chain turned up many times. Its specificity is not known. This sample was taken from a study of T cells after yellow fever vaccination. Overall study results and limits: In FACS-sorted repertoires, abundant clonotypes from the bulk population could appear as contaminants.

Germline-derived CDR1 and CDR2 are ENHRY and SYGVKD. The CDR3 has 17 amino acids. Deletions cut 4 bases from V and 3 bases from J, with 21 bases between. Researchers made TCR cDNA using 5'RACE template switching, and this step added a universal primer site and UMIs. Using its own MiXCR run on the 5' RACE reads, TCRdb lists one record per CDR3 protein. Of hundreds of thousands of distinct CDR3 sequences in the sample, 8.5% to 10% were seen once. This sequence joins TRBV10-3 and TRBJ1-1; possibly TRBD1 for D (5 bases). This clonotype originated in a man aged 18 to 29 who received the YFV17D yellow fever vaccine. Sequences were derived from PBMCs, sampled on the day of the first yellow fever vaccination. The CDR3 region has the DNA TGTGCCATCAGTGCGCGGGACGTATTATATGGAGACACTGAAGCTTTCTTT. This codes for CAISARDVLYGDTEAFF.